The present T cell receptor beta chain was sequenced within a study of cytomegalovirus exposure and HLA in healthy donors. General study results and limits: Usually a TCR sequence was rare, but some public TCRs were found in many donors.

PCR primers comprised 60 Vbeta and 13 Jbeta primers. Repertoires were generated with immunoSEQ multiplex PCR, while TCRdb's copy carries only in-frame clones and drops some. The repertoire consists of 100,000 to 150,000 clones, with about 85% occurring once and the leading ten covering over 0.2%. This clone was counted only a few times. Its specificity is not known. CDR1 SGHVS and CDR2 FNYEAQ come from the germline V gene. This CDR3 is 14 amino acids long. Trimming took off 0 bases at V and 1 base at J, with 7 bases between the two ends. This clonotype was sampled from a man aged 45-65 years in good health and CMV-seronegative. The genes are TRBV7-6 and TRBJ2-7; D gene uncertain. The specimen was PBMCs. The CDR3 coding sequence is TGTGCCAGCAGCTTAGCAGTCAGTTCCTACGAGCAGTACTTC. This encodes CASSLAVSSYEQYF.